A selection of T cell receptor beta chains follows, all from one sample in a study of blood T cell repertoires in COVID-19. Only in-frame clones appear in the TCRdb table, and some are missing; sequencing was by immunoSEQ multiplex PCR. The profile shows some 250,000 clones, approximately 88% of them singletons. Sequencing input: peripheral blood. The receptors come from a man between 40 and 49 years old with acute or convalescent COVID-19. Both conserved end residues are part of each CDR3. A D gene is named only where the DNA matches it firmly. Not all rows give a size; the values are once, few, many and, for expanded clones, a class.

clone size,D gene,J gene,V gene,CDR3 protein,CDR3 DNA
once,TRBD2,TRBJ2-2,TRBV9,CASSVALLLAGDFTGELFF,TGTGCCAGCAGCGTAGCCCTTCTACTAGCGGGAGACTTCACCGGGGAGCTGTTTTTT
.,.,TRBJ2-5,TRBV6-5,CASSYSKTGQETQYF,TGTGCCAGCAGTTACTCCAAGACAGGCCAAGAGACCCAGTACTTC
.,.,TRBJ2-5,TRBV18,CASSQTSRETQYF,TGTGCCAGCTCCCAGACTAGTCGTGAGACCCAGTACTTC
.,.,TRBJ1-4,TRBV27,CASSRTFGGATNEKLFF,TGTGCCAGCAGTCGGACCTTTGGAGGTGCAACTAATGAAAAACTGTTTTTT
.,TRBD1,TRBJ2-5,TRBV6-4,CASSQDRKETQYF,TGTGCCAGCAGCCAGGACAGGAAAGAGACCCAGTACTTC
.,TRBD1,TRBJ1-1,TRBV10-2,CASSRQGNTEAFF,TGCGCCAGCAGTCGACAGGGGAATACTGAAGCTTTCTTT
.,.,TRBJ2-3,TRBV6-5,CASNRQGSLDTQYF,TGTGCCAGCAACCGGCAGGGTTCTTTAGATACGCAGTATTTT
.,TRBD1,TRBJ1-4,TRBV7-9,CASSMTGLSPSGEKLFF,TGTGCCAGCAGCATGACAGGGTTGTCCCCTTCGGGTGAAAAACTGTTTTTT
.,TRBD2,TRBJ2-3,TRBV4-1,CASSQGLAGRTDTQYF,TGCGCCAGCAGCCAAGGCCTAGCGGGACGGACAGATACGCAGTATTTT
few,TRBD1,TRBJ1-2,TRBV6-4,CASRPGTGAYGYTF,TGTGCCAGCAGGCCAGGGACAGGGGCCTATGGCTACACCTTC
.,.,TRBJ2-7,TRBV14,CASSHEHYEQYF,TGTGCCAGCAGCCATGAACACTACGAGCAGTACTTC
few,.,TRBJ1-1,TRBV6-1,CASSEGRGGEAFF,TGTGCCAGCAGTGAGGGGAGGGGCGGTGAAGCTTTCTTT
.,TRBD1,TRBJ2-1,TRBV7-9,CASSFGQVRGYNEQFF,TGTGCCAGCAGTTTCGGACAGGTCCGTGGGTACAATGAGCAGTTCTTC
.,TRBD1,TRBJ2-5,TRBV18,CASVQGRGETQYF,TGTGCCAGCGTACAGGGGAGAGGAGAGACCCAGTACTTC
.,.,TRBJ2-7,TRBV7-2,CASSLGLTSYEQYF,TGTGCCAGCAGCTTAGGACTTACCTCCTACGAGCAGTACTTC
.,TRBD1,TRBJ1-4,TRBV7-2,CASSLVGQNEKLFF,TGTGCCAGCAGCTTAGTGGGACAGAATGAAAAACTGTTTTTT
.,TRBD2,TRBJ2-1,TRBV29-1,CSVEVGTSGNEQFF,TGCAGCGTTGAAGTCGGGACTAGCGGTAATGAGCAGTTCTTC
.,.,TRBJ2-1,TRBV21-1,CASSLNVAGRTKHNEQFF,TGTGCCAGCAGCCTGAACGTAGCGGGACGGACCAAACACAATGAGCAGTTCTTC
.,.,TRBJ1-2,TRBV10-3,CAISEAGYYGYTF,TGTGCCATCAGTGAAGCAGGGTACTATGGCTACACCTTC
.,TRBD1,TRBJ1-1,TRBV5-6,CASSSLYRGQDTEAFF,TGTGCCAGCAGCTCCCTCTACAGGGGGCAAGACACTGAAGCTTTCTTT
once,TRBD1,TRBJ2-2,TRBV18,CASSPLDRGSNTGELFF,TGTGCCAGCTCACCATTGGACAGGGGTTCTAACACCGGGGAGCTGTTTTTT
.,TRBD1,TRBJ2-5,TRBV5-1,CASSFPRTGPQETQYF,TGCGCCAGCAGCTTCCCTCGGACAGGGCCACAAGAGACCCAGTACTTC
.,TRBD1,TRBJ2-7,TRBV6-1,CASSERGPSVYEQYF,TGTGCCAGCAGTGAAAGGGGGCCGTCGGTCTACGAGCAGTACTTC
once,TRBD1,TRBJ2-2,TRBV6-6,CASSSWDRGTGELFF,TGTGCCAGCAGTTCCTGGGACAGGGGCACCGGGGAGCTGTTTTTT
.,TRBD2,TRBJ2-2,TRBV7-7,CASSLTSGRAGELFF,TGTGCCAGCAGCCTGACTAGCGGGAGGGCCGGGGAGCTGTTTTTT
.,.,TRBJ1-2,TRBV27,CASSSNRAWTANYGYTF,TGTGCCAGCAGTTCCAACAGGGCCTGGACGGCTAACTATGGCTACACCTTC
.,TRBD2,TRBJ2-1,TRBV6-5,CASSAVRGGYFF,TGTGCCAGCAGCGCCGTACGGGGGGGATACTTCTTC
.,TRBD1,TRBJ2-7,TRBV19,CASSPSTGAYEQYF,TGTGCCAGTAGCCCATCGACAGGGGCCTATGAGCAGTACTTC
.,.,TRBJ1-1,TRBV12-3/TRBV12-4,CASSYTGSTEAFF,TGTGCCAGCAGTTATACGGGGAGCACTGAAGCTTTCTTT
.,TRBD1,TRBJ2-5,TRBV2,CASSEPLGQGARETQYF,TGTGCCAGCAGTGAACCGCTAGGGCAGGGGGCTCGGGAGACCCAGTACTTC
.,.,TRBJ1-6,TRBV5-4,CASSITGINSPLHF,TGTGCCAGCAGCATCACAGGGATTAATTCACCCCTCCACTTT
.,.,TRBJ2-3,TRBV24-1,CATSESRTDTQYF,TGTGCCACCTCTGAGTCTCGCACAGATACGCAGTATTTT
.,TRBD1,TRBJ1-3,TRBV5-1,CASSQDRGGNTIYF,TGCGCCAGCAGCCAAGACAGGGGTGGAAACACCATATATTTT
.,TRBD1,TRBJ2-6,TRBV5-1,CASSLQAGGSGANVLTF,TGCGCCAGCAGCTTACAGGCAGGGGGCTCAGGGGCCAACGTCCTGACTTTC